This T cell receptor (beta chain) was sequenced for a study of blood T cell repertoires in COVID-19. The CDR3 has 18 residues. V lost 1 base to trimming and J lost 0 bases; unmatched junction nucleotides: 8. CDR1 and CDR2 (germline): SGHAT, FQNNGV. Original processing methods: How many nucleated cells were present was estimated from reference gene primer amplification. Sequencing used immunoSEQ multiplex PCR; TCRdb keeps in-frame clones, though not all of them. V and J calls and clone size are those listed in that table; D and trimming were worked out from the DNA. This sample carries a few hundred thousand clones, 70% to 90% of them seen once, and the ten largest clones take approximately 5.4%.

Sequences were obtained from PBMCs or T cells enriched from blood (not recorded which). The sequence was collected from a woman younger than 45 who had recovered from COVID-19. The chain combines TRBV11-2 with TRBJ1-3, with 8 bases aligning to TRBD1. CDR3 sequence: CASSLGFRGPTSGNTIYF. The DNA for the CDR3 is TGTGCCAGCAGCTTAGGTTTCAGGGGGCCGACCTCTGGAAACACCATATATTTT. The full variable domain, with the rest looked up from reference TRBV11-2 and TRBJ1-3, is EAGVAQSPRYKIIEKRQSVAFWCNPISGHATLYWYQQILGQGPKLLIQFQNNGVVDDSQLPKDRFSAERLKGVDSTLKIQPAKLEDSAVYLCASSLGFRGPTSGNTIYFGEGSWLTVV.